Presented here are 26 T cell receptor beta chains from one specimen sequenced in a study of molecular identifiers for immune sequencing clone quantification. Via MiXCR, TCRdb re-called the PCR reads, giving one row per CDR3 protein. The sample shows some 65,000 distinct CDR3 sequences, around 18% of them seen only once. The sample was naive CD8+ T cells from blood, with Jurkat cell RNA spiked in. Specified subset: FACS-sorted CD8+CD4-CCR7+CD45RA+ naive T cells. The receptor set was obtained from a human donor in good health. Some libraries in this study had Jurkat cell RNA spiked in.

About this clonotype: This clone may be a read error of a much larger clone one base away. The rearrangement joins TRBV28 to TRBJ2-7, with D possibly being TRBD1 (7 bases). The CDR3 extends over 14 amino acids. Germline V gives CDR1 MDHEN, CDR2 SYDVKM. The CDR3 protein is CASNTGQVDYEQHF. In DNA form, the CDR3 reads TGTGCCAGCAATACTGGACAGGTGGACTACGAGCAGCACTTC.

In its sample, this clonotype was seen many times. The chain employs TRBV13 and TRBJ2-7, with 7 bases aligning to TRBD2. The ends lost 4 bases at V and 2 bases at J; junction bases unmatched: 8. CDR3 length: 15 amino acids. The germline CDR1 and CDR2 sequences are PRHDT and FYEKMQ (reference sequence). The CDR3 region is CASSCPGAGTYEQYF. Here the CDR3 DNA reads TGTGCCAGCAGCTGTCCTGGAGCGGGGACCTACGAGCAGTACTTC. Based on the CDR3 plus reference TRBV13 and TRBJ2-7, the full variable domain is AAGVIQSPRHLIKEKRETATLKCYPIPRHDTVYWYQQGPGQDPQFLISFYEKMQSDKGSIPDRFSAQQFSDYHSELNMSSLELGDSALYFCASSCPGAGTYEQYFGPGTRLTVT.

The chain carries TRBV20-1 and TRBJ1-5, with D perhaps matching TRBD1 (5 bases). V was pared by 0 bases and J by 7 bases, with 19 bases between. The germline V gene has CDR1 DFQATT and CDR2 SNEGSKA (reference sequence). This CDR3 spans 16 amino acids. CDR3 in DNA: TGCAGTGCTAGAGATTTGGGGCAGGGTCAGAAGCAGCCCCAGCATTTT. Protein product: CSARDLGQGQKQPQHF.

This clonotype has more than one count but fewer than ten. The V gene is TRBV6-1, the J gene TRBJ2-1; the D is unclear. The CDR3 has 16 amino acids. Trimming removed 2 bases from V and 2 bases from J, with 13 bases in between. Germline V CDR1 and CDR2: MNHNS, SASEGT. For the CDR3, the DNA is TGTGCCAGCAGTGAAACGATCGGCACGGCCTACAATGAGCAGTTCTTC. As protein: CASSETIGTAYNEQFF.

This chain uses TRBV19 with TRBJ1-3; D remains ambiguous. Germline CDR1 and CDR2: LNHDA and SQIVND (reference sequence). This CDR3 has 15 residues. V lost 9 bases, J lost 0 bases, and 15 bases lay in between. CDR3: CASSGSENSGNTIYF. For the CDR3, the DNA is TGTGCCAGCAGCGGATCGGAGAACTCTGGAAACACCATATATTTT.

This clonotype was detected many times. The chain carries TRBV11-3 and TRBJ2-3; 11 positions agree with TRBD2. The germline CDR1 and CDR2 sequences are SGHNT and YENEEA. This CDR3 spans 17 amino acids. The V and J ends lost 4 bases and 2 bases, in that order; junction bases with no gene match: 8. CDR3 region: CASSSPLAGGSTDTQYF. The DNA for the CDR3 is TGTGCCAGCAGCTCGCCCCTAGCGGGAGGTTCCACAGATACGCAGTATTTT.

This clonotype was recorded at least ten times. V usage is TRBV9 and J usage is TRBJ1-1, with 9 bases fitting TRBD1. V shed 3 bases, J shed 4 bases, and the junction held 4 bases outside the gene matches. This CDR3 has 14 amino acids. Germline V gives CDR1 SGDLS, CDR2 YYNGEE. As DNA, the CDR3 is TGTGCCAGCAGCGCGCAGGACAGGGGCACTGAAGCTTTCTTT. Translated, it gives CASSAQDRGTEAFF.

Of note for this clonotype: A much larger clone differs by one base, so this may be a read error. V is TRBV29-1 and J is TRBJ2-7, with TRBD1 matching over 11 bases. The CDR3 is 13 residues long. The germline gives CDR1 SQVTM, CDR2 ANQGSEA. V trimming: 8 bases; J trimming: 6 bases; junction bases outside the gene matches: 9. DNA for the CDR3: TGCAGCATTGGGACAGGGGGTCCCCTCGAGCAGTACTTC. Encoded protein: CSIGTGGPLEQYF.

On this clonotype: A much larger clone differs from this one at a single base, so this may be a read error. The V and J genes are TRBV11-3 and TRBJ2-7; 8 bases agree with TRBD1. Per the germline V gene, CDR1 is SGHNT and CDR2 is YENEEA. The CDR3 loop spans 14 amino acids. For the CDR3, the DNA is TGTGCCAGCAGCCCCCCCGACAGGGGCTACGAGCAGTGCTTC. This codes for CASSPPDRGYEQCF.

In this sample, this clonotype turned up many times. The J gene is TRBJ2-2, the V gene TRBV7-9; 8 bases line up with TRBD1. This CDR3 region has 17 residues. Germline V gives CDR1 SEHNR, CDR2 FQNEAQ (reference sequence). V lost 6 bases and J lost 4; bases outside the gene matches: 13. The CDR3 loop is CASRERTGRNGTGELFF. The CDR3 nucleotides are TGTGCCAGCAGGGAGAGGACAGGGCGAAACGGCACCGGGGAGCTGTTTTTT.

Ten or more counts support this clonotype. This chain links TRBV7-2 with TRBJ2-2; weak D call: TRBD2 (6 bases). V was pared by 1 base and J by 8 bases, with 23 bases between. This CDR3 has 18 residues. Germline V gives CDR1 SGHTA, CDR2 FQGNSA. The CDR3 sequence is CASSLEVWSAASEGELFF. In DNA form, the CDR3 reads TGTGCCAGCAGCTTAGAAGTGTGGAGTGCCGCTAGCGAGGGGGAGCTGTTTTTT. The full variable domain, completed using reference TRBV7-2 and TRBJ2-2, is GAGVSQSPSNKVTEKGKDVELRCDPISGHTALYWYRQSLGQGLEFLIYFQGNSAPDKSGLPSDRFSAERTGGSVSTLTIQRTQQEDSAVYLCASSLEVWSAASEGELFFGEGSRLTVL.

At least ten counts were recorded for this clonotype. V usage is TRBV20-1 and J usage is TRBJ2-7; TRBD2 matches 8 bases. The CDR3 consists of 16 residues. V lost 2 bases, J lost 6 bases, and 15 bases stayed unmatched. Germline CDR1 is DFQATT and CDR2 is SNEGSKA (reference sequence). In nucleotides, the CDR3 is TGCAGTGCTAGATCCCTATCGTCCGGGAGGGTAAGCGAGCAGTACTTC. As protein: CSARSLSSGRVSEQYF.

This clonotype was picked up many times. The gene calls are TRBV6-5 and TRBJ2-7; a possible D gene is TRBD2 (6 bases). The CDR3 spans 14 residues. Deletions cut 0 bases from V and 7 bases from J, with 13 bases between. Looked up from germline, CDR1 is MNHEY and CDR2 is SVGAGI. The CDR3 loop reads CASSYSEGTREQYF. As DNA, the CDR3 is TGTGCCAGCAGTTACTCGGAGGGGACGCGGGAGCAGTACTTC.

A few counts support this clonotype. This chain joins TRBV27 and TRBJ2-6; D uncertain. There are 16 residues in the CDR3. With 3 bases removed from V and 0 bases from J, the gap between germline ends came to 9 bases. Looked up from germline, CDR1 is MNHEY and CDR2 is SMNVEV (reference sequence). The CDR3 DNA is TGTGCCAGCAGTTTTGTCGGAAACTCTGGGGCCAACGTCCTGACTTTC. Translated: CASSFVGNSGANVLTF.

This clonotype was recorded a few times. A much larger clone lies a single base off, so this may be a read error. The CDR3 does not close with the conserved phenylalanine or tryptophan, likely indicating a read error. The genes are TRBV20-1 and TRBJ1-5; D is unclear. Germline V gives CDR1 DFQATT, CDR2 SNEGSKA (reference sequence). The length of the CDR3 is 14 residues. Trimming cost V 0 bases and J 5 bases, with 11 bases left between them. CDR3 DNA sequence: TGCAGTGCTAGAGATAGGACCGGAGATCAGCCCCAGCATGTT. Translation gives CSARDRTGDQPQHV.

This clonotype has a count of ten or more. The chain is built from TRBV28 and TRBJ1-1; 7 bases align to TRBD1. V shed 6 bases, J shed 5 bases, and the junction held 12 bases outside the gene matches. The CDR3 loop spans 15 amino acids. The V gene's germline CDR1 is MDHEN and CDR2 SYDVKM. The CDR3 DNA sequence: TGTGCCAGCAGGAGTACAGGGGAGCTCGAGACTGAAGCTTTCTTT. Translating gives CASRSTGELETEAFF.

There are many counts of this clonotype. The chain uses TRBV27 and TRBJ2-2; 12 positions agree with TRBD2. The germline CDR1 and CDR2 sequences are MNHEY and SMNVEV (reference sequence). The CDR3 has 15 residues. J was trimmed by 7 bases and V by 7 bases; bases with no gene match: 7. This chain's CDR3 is CASTGTSGLGGELFF. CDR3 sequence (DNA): TGTGCCAGCACGGGGACTAGCGGGTTAGGCGGGGAGCTGTTTTTT.

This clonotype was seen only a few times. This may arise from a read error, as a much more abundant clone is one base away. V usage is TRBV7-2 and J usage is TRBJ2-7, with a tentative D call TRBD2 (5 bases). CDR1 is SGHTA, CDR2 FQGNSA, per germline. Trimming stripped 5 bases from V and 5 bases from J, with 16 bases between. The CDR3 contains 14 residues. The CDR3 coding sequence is TGTGCCAGCAGCCAGCGGACCCGCCAGCACGAGCAGTACTTC. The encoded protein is CASSQRTRQHEQYF.

The CDR3 loop is CASSSTTGIYEQYF. Written as DNA, the CDR3 is TGTGCCAGCAGTTCTACCACGGGGATCTACGAGCAGTACTTC. The chain has TRBV28 and TRBJ2-7; D is perhaps TRBD2 (5 bases). This CDR3 has 14 amino acids. V gave up 4 bases and J gave up 3 bases, with 13 bases separating them. Germline V gene data show CDR1 as MDHEN and CDR2 as SYDVKM. Full variable domain (remainder filled in from reference TRBV28 and TRBJ2-7): DVKVTQSSRYLVKRTGEKVFLECVQDMDHENMFWYRQDPGLGLRLIYFSYDVKMKEKGDIPEGYSVSREKKERFSLILESASTNQTSMYLCASSSTTGIYEQYFGPGTRLTVT.

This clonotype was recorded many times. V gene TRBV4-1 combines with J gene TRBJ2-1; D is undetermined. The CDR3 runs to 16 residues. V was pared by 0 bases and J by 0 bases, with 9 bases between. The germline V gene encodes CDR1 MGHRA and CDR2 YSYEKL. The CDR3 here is CASSQDAAGSYNEQFF. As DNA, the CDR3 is TGCGCCAGCAGCCAAGATGCGGCAGGCTCCTACAATGAGCAGTTCTTC.

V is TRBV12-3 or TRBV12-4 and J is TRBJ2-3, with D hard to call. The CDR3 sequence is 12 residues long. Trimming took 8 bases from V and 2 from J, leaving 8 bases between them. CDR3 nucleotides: TGTGCCAGCGGTTCCTACACAGATACGCAGTATTTT. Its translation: CASGSYTDTQYF.

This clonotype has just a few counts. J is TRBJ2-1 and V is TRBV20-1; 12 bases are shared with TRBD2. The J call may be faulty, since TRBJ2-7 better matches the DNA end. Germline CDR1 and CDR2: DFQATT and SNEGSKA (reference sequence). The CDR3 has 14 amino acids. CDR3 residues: CSAQTSGSYNEQYF. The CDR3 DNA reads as TGCAGTGCTCAGACTAGCGGGAGCTACAATGAGCAGTACTTC.

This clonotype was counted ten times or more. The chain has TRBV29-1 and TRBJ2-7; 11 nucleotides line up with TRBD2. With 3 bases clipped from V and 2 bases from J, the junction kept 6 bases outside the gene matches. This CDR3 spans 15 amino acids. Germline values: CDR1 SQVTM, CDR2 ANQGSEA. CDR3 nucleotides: TGCAGCGTTGATGGGTTAGCGGGAGGGCCCTACGAGCAGTACTTC. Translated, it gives CSVDGLAGGPYEQYF.

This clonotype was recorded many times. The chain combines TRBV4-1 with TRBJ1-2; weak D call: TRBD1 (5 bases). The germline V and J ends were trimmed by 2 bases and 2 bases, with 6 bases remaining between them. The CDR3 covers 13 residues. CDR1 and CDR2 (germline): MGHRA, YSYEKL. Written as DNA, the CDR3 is TGCGCCAGCAGCCAACACAGGAACTATGGCTACACCTTC. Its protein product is CASSQHRNYGYTF.

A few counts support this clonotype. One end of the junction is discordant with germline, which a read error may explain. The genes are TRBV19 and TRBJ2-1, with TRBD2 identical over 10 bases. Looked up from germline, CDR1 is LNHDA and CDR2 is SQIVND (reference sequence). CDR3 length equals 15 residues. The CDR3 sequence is CASSIAGGPYNEQFF. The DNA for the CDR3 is TGTGCCAGTAGCATAGCGGGAGGACCCTACAATGAGCAGTTCTTC.

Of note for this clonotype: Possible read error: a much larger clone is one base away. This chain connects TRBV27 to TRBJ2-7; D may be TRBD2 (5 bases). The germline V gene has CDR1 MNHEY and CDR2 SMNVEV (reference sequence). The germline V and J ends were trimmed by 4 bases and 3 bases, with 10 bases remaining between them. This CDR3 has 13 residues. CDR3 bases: TGTGCCAGCAGTTCGTCCGGGAACTACGAGCAGTACTTC. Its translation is CASSSSGNYEQYF.